The entry that follows covers one T cell receptor beta chain sequence. This sample is drawn from a study of blood T cell repertoires in COVID-19. The table came from immunoSEQ multiplex PCR; TCRdb's copy has only in-frame clones and leaves some out. The repertoire holds fewer than 400,000 clones, with about 85% as singletons. Trimming took off 10 bases at V and 2 bases at J, with 21 bases between the two ends. Germline assignment: CDR1 SGHRS and CDR2 YFSETQ. The CDR3 is 15 amino acids. The chain carries TRBV5-1 and TRBJ1-1, with D tentatively TRBD1 (5 bases). Sequenced: peripheral blood. The source of this sequence is a woman between 18 and 29 years old with acute or convalescent COVID-19. The CDR3 nucleotides are TGCGCCGACGGAGGGACCCCAGGTGATAACACTGAAGCTTTCTTT. This codes for CADGGTPGDNTEAFF.